This T cell receptor beta chain was sequenced for a study of OX40 agonist ivuxolimab in advanced cancers. Clones were sequenced by immunoSEQ multiplex PCR, and TCRdb holds only the in-frame ones, with some missing. The profile shows roughly 49,000 clones, about three quarters of them singletons. CDR3 length equals 18 residues. Patients with a history of autoimmune disease or on systemic immunosuppression were excluded. This receptor was identified in an adult with an advanced solid tumor such as melanoma, head and neck, liver or kidney cancer. The chain employs TRBV12-2 and TRBJ1-5. TRBV12-2 is given as a pseudogene. The sequencing here drew on CD4+ or CD8+ T cells sorted from blood, taken in a trial of the OX40 agonist ivuxolimab. CDR3 sequence: CASRHHRRPLYSNQPQHF. The DNA of the CDR3 is TGTGCAAGTCGCCACCACCGGAGGCCTCTTTATAGCAATCAGCCCCAGCATTTT.